The 12 T cell receptor beta chains below all came from one sample that was sequenced in a study of cytomegalovirus exposure and HLA in healthy donors (dated by TCRdb to the late 2010s). To prepare the library, the immunoSEQ multiplex PCR assay was applied. For the multiplex PCR, a mixture combining 60 forward primers for TCR Vbeta segments and 13 reverse primers for TCR Jbeta segments was used. Held by TCRdb, this immuneACCESS table contains in-frame sequences only and omits some clones. Under half of the omission traces to an unresolved V gene where checked; the cause of the rest is unknown. For this sample the table gives under 150,000 clones, of which about two thirds were detected only once. Less than 3.5% of the sample goes to the ten largest clones. The source material was PBMCs. The receptor set was obtained from a human donor in good health.

This rearrangement joins TRBV9 to TRBJ1-2; TRBD1 matches at 7 bases. V trimming: 4 bases; J trimming: 2 bases; junction bases outside the gene matches: 2. The CDR3 length is 13 residues. Germline V gene lookup returns CDR1 SGDLS and CDR2 YYNGEE. DNA of the CDR3: TGTGCCAGCAGCATACAGGGGAACTATGGCTACACCTTC. Translation: CASSIQGNYGYTF.

The V call is TRBV29-1, the J call TRBJ2-3, with 9 bases aligning to TRBD2. Germline assignment: CDR1 SQVTM and CDR2 ANQGSEA. The CDR3 contains 19 residues. V was pared by 2 bases and J by 6 bases, with 21 bases of the junction left unmatched. The CDR3 spells CSVETGLRSASGTPDTQYF. In nucleotides, the CDR3 is TGCAGCGTTGAAACCGGCCTTCGGTCGGCTAGCGGGACCCCCGATACGCAGTATTTT.

The chain links TRBV9 to TRBJ2-1; TRBD2 aligns across 10 bases. The germline V gene encodes CDR1 SGDLS and CDR2 YYNGEE. The V segment lost 3 bases and the J segment 2 bases; nucleotides outside the gene matches: 2. The CDR3 runs to 15 residues. CDR3 region: CASSGLAGTYNEQFF. CDR3 nucleotides: TGTGCCAGCAGCGGACTAGCGGGCACCTACAATGAGCAGTTCTTC. The full variable domain, rest sourced from reference TRBV9 and TRBJ2-1, is DSGVTQTPKHLITATGQRVTLRCSPRSGDLSVYWYQQSLDQGLQFLIQYYNGEERAKGNILERFSAQQFPDLHSELNLSSLELGDSALYFCASSGLAGTYNEQFFGPGTRLTVL.

This clone was counted only a few times. This chain uses TRBV11-2 with TRBJ2-7; possibly TRBD1 for D (6 bases). The CDR3 spans 12 residues. Germline V lookup: CDR1 SGHAT, CDR2 FQNNGV. V lost 3 bases to trimming and J lost 7 bases, with 10 bases between them. The CDR3 bases are TGTGCCAGCAGCTTTCAGGGACAAGAGCAGTACTTC. Amino acids: CASSFQGQEQYF. Supplemented by reference TRBV11-2 and TRBJ2-7, the full variable domain reads EAGVAQSPRYKIIEKRQSVAFWCNPISGHATLYWYQQILGQGPKLLIQFQNNGVVDDSQLPKDRFSAERLKGVDSTLKIQPAKLEDSAVYLCASSFQGQEQYFGPGTRLTVT.

The chain carries TRBV5-4 and TRBJ1-4; possibly TRBD1 for D (5 bases). Germline values: CDR1 SGHNT, CDR2 YYREEE (reference sequence). The V end was cut by 4 bases, the J end by 4 bases, with 14 bases between. The CDR3 runs 15 residues. Written as DNA, the CDR3 is TGTGCCAGCAGCCGCGGGACTCAGATTAATGAAAAACTGTTTTTT. Protein: CASSRGTQINEKLFF.

The chain joins TRBV7-2 to TRBJ2-7; perhaps TRBD2 as D (5 bases). The germline V gene encodes CDR1 SGHTA and CDR2 FQGNSA. V shed 2 bases and J shed 6 bases, with 14 bases lying between them. CDR3 size: 14 residues. The CDR3 loop reads CASSLQEGFGEQYF. The CDR3 DNA is TGTGCCAGCAGCTTACAAGAGGGATTTGGCGAGCAGTACTTC.

The chain employs TRBV6-5 and TRBJ1-1; D may be TRBD1 (5 bases). Germline V lookup: CDR1 MNHEY, CDR2 SVGAGI. V was clipped by 5 bases and J by 1 base, with 11 bases between them. This CDR3 spans 14 amino acids. DNA for the CDR3: TGTGCCAGCAGTAACCAGGGAAAGAACACTGAAGCTTTCTTT. Amino acids: CASSNQGKNTEAFF.

The chain couples TRBV29-1 to TRBJ1-2; tentatively, D is TRBD1 (5 bases). Germline V CDR1 and CDR2: SQVTM, ANQGSEA. CDR3 length: 13 residues. V was trimmed by 3 bases and J by 8 bases, leaving 16 bases between them. In nucleotides, the CDR3 is TGCAGCGTTGAGGGGACCCCGACTAGAGGCTACACCTTC. This gives the protein CSVEGTPTRGYTF.

The sample holds one count of this clone. This sequence joins TRBV5-1 and TRBJ2-1; 8 nucleotides line up with TRBD2. Germline V gene lookup returns CDR1 SGHRS and CDR2 YFSETQ. The J segment lost 8 bases and the V segment lost 2 bases, leaving 12 bases of the junction unmatched. The CDR3 covers 16 residues. In nucleotides, the CDR3 is TGCGCCAGCAGCTTTAGGGGCGGGGGGCCGACGGATGAGCAGTTCTTC. Protein: CASSFRGGGPTDEQFF.

The chain has TRBV27 and TRBJ2-5; possible D gene TRBD1, 5 bases. The DNA end is a closer match to TRBJ2-7, so the J assignment may be wrong. Per the germline V gene, CDR1 is MNHEY and CDR2 is SMNVEV (reference sequence). CDR3 length: 11 residues. The CDR3 here is CASGTGHEQYF. The CDR3 coding sequence is TGTGCCAGCGGTACAGGTCACGAGCAGTACTTC.

CDR3 coding DNA: TGTGCCAGCAGCTTAGTGGCGGGGGCCTCCTACAATGAGCAGTTCTTC. Translated: CASSLVAGASYNEQFF. The chain employs TRBV7-3 and TRBJ2-1; weak D call: TRBD2 (7 bases). Germline V gene sequence: CDR1 SGHTA, CDR2 FQGTGA. Trimming took off 2 bases at V and 0 bases at J, with 11 bases between the two ends. CDR3 length: 16 residues.

This clone was seen a few times. This sequence joins TRBV7-9 and TRBJ2-5, with TRBD2 matching over 9 bases. Unmatched junction bases numbered 5, after V lost 1 base and J lost 11 bases. CDR1 and CDR2 from the germline V gene are SEHNR and FQNEAQ (reference sequence). CDR3 length: 13 amino acids. The CDR3 here is CASSLGLAVEQYF. DNA of the CDR3: TGTGCCAGCAGCTTAGGACTAGCGGTTGAGCAGTACTTC.